A single sample gave rise to the 9 T cell receptor beta chains below, sequenced in a study of vaccination effects on CD4 cells after COVID-19. Their specific antigens are unknown. ViraFEST used viral peptide pools to expand antigen-specific CD4+ T cells before sequencing. Following 10 days of culture, CD4+ T cells were isolated. Each participant was given two doses of one vaccine (BNT162b2 or mRNA-1273). Libraries were prepared by immunoSEQ multiplex PCR; TCRdb keeps only in-frame clonotypes and omits some of them. The table shows about 69,000 clones, with under 80% occurring only once. Sequenced material: CD4+ T cells from PBMCs cultured with HCoV-OC43 spike peptides, taken after COVID-19 vaccination. As to subset: HCoV-OC43 spike overlapping peptide pool stimulation. The receptors were sampled from a human donor who received a COVID-19 vaccine.

This clone was recorded a few times. This sequence joins TRBV30 and TRBJ2-7; no clear D gene. From germline, CDR1 is GTSNPN and CDR2 SVGIG (reference sequence). The CDR3 runs to 13 residues. V was trimmed by 2 bases and J by 12 bases, leaving 20 bases between them. The CDR3 reads CAWSTGPAQRLYV. The CDR3 coding sequence is TGTGCCTGGAGTACCGGGCCAGCCCAGAGGCTGTACGTC.

This chain's CDR3 is CASSQDPGLVLRYV. The CDR3 region has the DNA TGTGCCAGCAGCCAAGACCCGGGACTAGTTTTGCGGTACGTC. The chain combines TRBV6-2 or TRBV6-3 with TRBJ2-7; 8 bases match TRBD2. This CDR3 has 14 residues. CDR1 is MNHEY, CDR2 SVGEGT, per germline. J gave up 12 bases and V 6 bases, and 16 bases lay outside the gene matches.

CDR3 protein: CASSSPGQGQETQYF. In DNA form, the CDR3 reads TGTGCCAGCAGCTCACCTGGACAGGGCCAAGAGACCCAGTACTTC. This rearrangement joins TRBV5-4 to TRBJ2-5, with TRBD1 identical over 8 bases. Germline CDR1 is SGHNT and CDR2 is YYREEE (reference sequence). The ends lost 3 bases at V and 1 base at J; junction bases unmatched: 5. CDR3 length: 15 residues. The full variable domain, rest sourced from reference TRBV5-4 and TRBJ2-5, is ETGVTQSPTHLIKTRGQQVTLRCSSQSGHNTVSWYQQALGQGPQFIFQYYREEENGRGNFPPRFSGLQFPNYSSELNVNALELDDSALYLCASSSPGQGQETQYFGPGTRLLVL.

This clone was seen only once. The chain carries TRBV6-5 and TRBJ1-2; no definite D call. The CDR3 contains 13 residues. Trimming cost V 7 bases and J 6 bases, with 15 bases left between them. Per germline, CDR1 MNHEY and CDR2 SVGAGI. The CDR3 spells CASNIGRQNGYTF. The CDR3 DNA follows: TGTGCCAGCAACATAGGGAGGCAGAATGGCTACACCTTC.

The chain is built from TRBV5-1 and TRBJ2-2, with TRBD1 matching 7 bases. V shed 2 bases, J shed 0 bases, and the junction held 4 bases outside the gene matches. Germline V CDR1 and CDR2: SGHRS, YFSETQ. There are 16 residues in the CDR3. The CDR3 region has the DNA TGCGCCAGCAGCTTAGCCGGACAGGCGAACACCGGGGAGCTGTTTTTT. It yields the protein CASSLAGQANTGELFF. Full variable domain (missing parts from reference TRBV5-1 and TRBJ2-2): KAGVTQTPRYLIKTRGQQVTLSCSPISGHRSVSWYQQTPGQGLQFLFEYFSETQRNKGNFPGRFSGRQFSNSRSEMNVSTLELGDSALYLCASSLAGQANTGELFFGEGSRLTVL.

The chain links TRBV10-3 to TRBJ2-1; D might be TRBD1 (5 bases). The CDR3 is 16 amino acids. Germline lookup yields CDR1 ENHRY and CDR2 SYGVKD. V lost 5 bases and J 0 bases, leaving 14 bases between the germline ends. CDR3 loop: CAISSPGSGSYNEQFF. DNA of the CDR3: TGTGCCATCAGTTCCCCAGGGTCCGGCTCCTACAATGAGCAGTTCTTC.

The chain employs TRBV4-1 and TRBJ1-2; 7 bases fit TRBD1. Germline CDR1 is MGHRA and CDR2 is YSYEKL. The V and J ends lost 3 bases and 2 bases, in that order; junction bases with no gene match: 0. The CDR3 consists of 13 residues. This CDR3 reads CASSQTGNYGYTF. The CDR3 region has the DNA TGCGCCAGCAGCCAGACAGGGAACTATGGCTACACCTTC.

V and J are TRBV2 and TRBJ1-1; possibly TRBD1 for D (6 bases). The CDR3 is 13 amino acids. Trimming left V 8 bases short and J 5 bases short, with 15 bases between. Germline V gives CDR1 SNHLY, CDR2 FYNNEI. The CDR3 DNA reads TGTGCCAGCCTAGTACGGGGGCGGACTGAAGCTTTCTTT. Translated, it gives CASLVRGRTEAFF.

In the case of this clone: Since the CDR3 does not end with the conserved phenylalanine or tryptophan, this likely comes from a read error. The DNA is left out, because the CDR3 cannot be placed on it with certainty; the CDR3 is given as TCRdb lists it. The V call is TRBV19, the J call TRBJ1-1; the tabulated D call, TRBD1, remains unverified against the DNA. 11 amino acids form the CDR3, both terminal residues included. Looked up from germline, CDR1 is LNHDA and CDR2 is SQIVND (reference sequence). This CDR3 is CASSRRPGGSG.